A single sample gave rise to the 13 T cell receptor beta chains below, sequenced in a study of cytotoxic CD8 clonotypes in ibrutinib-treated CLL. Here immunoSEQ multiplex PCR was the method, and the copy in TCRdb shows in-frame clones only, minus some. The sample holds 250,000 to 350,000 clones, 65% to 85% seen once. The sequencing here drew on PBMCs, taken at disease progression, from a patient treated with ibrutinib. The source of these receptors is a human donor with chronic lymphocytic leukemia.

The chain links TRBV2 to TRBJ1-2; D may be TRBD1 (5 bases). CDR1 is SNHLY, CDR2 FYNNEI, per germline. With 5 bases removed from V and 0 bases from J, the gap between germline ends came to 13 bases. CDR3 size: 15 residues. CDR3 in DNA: TGTGCCAGCAGTCTGGGACCGCCAACTAACTATGGCTACACCTTC. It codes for CASSLGPPTNYGYTF. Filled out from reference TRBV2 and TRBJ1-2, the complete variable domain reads EPEVTQTPSHQVTQMGQEVILRCVPISNHLYFYWYRQILGQKVEFLVSFYNNEISEKSEIFDDQFSVERPDGSNFTLKIRSTKLEDSAMYFCASSLGPPTNYGYTFGSGTRLTVV.

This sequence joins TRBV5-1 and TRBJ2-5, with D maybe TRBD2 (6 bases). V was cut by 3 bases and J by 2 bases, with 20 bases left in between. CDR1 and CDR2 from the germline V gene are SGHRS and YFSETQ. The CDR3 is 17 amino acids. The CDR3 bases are TGCGCCAGCAGCTGGGAACTAGCTGCAGACCTTCAAGAGACCCAGTACTTC. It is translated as CASSWELAADLQETQYF.

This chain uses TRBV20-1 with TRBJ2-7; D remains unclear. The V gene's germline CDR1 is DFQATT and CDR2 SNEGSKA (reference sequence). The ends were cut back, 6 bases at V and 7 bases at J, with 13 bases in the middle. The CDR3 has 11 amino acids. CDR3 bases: TGCAGTGCCGCCCGGGTAGGGGAGCAGTACTTC. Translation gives CSAARVGEQYF.

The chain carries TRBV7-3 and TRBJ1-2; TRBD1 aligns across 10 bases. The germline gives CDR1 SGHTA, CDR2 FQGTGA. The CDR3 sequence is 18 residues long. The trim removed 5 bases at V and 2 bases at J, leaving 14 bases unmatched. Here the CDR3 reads CASSNLGQGKTPNYGYTF. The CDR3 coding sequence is TGTGCCAGCAGCAACCTGGGACAGGGGAAAACCCCGAACTATGGCTACACCTTC.

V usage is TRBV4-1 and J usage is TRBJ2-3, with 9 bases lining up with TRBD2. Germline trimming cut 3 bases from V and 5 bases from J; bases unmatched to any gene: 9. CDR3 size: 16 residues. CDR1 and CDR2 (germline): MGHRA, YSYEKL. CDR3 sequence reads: CASSHRLGGGGDTQYF. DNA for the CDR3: TGCGCCAGCAGCCATCGCTTAGGCGGGGGGGGAGATACGCAGTATTTT.

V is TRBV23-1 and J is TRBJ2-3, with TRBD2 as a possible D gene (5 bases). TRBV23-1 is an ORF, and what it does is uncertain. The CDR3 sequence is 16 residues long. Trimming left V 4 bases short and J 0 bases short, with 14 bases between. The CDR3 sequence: CASSRTSSTSTDTQYF. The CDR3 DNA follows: TGCGCCAGCAGTCGTACTAGTTCCACTAGCACAGATACGCAGTATTTT.

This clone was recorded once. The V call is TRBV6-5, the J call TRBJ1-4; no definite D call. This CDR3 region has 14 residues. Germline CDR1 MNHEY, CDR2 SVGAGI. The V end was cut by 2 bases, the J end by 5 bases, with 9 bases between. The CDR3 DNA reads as TGTGCCAGCAGTTACCAGACGGGGAATGAAAAACTGTTTTTT. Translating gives CASSYQTGNEKLFF.

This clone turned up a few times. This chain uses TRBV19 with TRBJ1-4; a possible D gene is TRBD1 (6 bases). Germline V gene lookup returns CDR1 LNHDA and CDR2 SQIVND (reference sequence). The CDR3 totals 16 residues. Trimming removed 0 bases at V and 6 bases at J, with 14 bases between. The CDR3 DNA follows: TGTGCCAGTAGTATAGATGGGCGCAGGGGTCATGAAAAACTGTTTTTT. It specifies CASSIDGRRGHEKLFF.

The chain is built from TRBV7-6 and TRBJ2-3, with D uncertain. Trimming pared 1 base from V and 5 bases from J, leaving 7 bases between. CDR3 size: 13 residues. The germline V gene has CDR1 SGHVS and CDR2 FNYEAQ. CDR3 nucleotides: TGTGCCAGCAGCTTAGAAGCTAAAGATACGCAGTATTTT. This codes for CASSLEAKDTQYF.

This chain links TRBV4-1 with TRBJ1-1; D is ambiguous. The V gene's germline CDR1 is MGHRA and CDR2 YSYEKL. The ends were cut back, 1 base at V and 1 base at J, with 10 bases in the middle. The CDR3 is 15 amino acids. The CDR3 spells CASSQVGLRNTEAFF. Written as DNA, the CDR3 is TGCGCCAGCAGCCAAGTCGGACTGCGGAACACTGAAGCTTTCTTT.

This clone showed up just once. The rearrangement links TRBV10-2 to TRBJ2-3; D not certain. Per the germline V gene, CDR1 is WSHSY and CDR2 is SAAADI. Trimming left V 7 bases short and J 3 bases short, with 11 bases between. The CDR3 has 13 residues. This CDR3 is CASTTPGTDTQYF. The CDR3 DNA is TGCGCCAGCACCACACCCGGGACAGATACGCAGTATTTT.

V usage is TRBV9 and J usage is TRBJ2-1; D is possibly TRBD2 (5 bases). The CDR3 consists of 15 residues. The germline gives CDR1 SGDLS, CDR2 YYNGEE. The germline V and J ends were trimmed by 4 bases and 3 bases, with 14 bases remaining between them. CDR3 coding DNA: TGTGCCAGCAGCCCGGGGAGCGGAGACTACAATGAGCAGTTCTTC. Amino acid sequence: CASSPGSGDYNEQFF.

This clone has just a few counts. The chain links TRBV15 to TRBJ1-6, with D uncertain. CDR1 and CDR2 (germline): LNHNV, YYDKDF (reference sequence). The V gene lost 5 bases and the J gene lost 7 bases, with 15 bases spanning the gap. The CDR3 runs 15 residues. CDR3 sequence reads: CATSPSGFQNSPLHF. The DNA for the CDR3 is TGTGCCACCAGCCCTTCCGGGTTCCAGAATTCACCCCTCCACTTT. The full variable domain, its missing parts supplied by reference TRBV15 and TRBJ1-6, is DAMVIQNPRYQVTQFGKPVTLSCSQTLNHNVMYWYQQKSSQAPKLLFHYYDKDFNNEADTPDNFQSRRPNTSFCFLDIRSPGLGDTAMYLCATSPSGFQNSPLHFGNGTRLTVT.